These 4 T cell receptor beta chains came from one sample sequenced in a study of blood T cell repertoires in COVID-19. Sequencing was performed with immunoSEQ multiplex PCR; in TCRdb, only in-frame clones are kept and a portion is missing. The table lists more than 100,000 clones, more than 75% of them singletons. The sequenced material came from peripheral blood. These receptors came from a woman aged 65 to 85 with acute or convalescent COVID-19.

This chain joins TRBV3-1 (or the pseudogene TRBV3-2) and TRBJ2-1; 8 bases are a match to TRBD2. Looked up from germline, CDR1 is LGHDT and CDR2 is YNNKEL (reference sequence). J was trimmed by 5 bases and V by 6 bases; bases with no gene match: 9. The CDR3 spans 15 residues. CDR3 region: CASRPRGGRNNEQFF. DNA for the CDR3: TGTGCCAGCAGACCCCGGGGGGGCCGGAACAATGAGCAGTTCTTC.

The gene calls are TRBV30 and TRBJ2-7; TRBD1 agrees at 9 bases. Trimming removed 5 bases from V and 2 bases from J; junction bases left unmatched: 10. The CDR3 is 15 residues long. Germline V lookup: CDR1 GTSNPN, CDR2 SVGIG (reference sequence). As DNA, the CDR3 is TGTGCCTGGGATCGAGGGACAGGGCTTACCTACGAGCAGTACTTC. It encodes CAWDRGTGLTYEQYF. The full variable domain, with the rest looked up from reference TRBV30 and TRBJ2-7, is SQTIHQWPATLVQPVGSPLSLECTVEGTSNPNLYWYRQAAGRGLQLLFYSVGIGQISSEVPQNLSASRPQDRQFILSSKKLLLSDSGFYLCAWDRGTGLTYEQYFGPGTRLTVT.

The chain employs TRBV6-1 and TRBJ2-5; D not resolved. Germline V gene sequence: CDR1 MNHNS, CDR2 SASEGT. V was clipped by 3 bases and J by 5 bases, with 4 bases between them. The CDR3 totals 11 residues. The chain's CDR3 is CASSERETQYF. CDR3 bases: TGTGCCAGCAGTGAGCGGGAGACCCAGTACTTC.

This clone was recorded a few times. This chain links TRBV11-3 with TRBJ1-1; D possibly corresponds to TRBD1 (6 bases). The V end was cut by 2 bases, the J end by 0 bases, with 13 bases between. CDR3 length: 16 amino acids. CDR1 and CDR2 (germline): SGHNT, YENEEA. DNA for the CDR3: TGTGCCAGCAGCTTAACATCGACAGGACTGAACACTGAAGCTTTCTTT. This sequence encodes CASSLTSTGLNTEAFF.